The 24 T cell receptor beta chains reported below all come from one sample, sequenced in a study of identical twins. TCRdb used MiXCR to reprocess the 5' RACE reads, holding one entry per CDR3 protein. Among 400,000 to 650,000 distinct CDR3 sequences listed, less than 25% were seen once. In addition, the sample was reused for a study of T cells expressing NK-cell markers.

The sample was CD4+ T cells sorted from blood. The receptor set was obtained from a woman younger than 35 in good health.

The V call is TRBV24-1, the J call TRBJ2-1, with D possibly being TRBD1 (7 bases). Germline CDR1 and CDR2: KGHDR and SFDVKD. The CDR3 totals 14 residues. V was clipped by 3 bases and J by 12 bases, with 17 bases between them. The CDR3 DNA follows: TGTGCCACCAGTGATGAAGGGGGCGGGATCGGGCAGTTCTTC. Its translation: CATSDEGGGIGQFF.

A few counts support this clonotype. The chain links TRBV7-2 to TRBJ2-3; D is undetermined. Germline CDR1 SGHTA, CDR2 FQGNSA. CDR3 length equals 15 residues. V lost 5 bases, J lost 2 bases, and 14 bases lay in between. CDR3: CASSPMVHNTDTQYF. The CDR3, as DNA: TGTGCCAGCAGCCCCATGGTACACAACACAGATACGCAGTATTTT.

J is TRBJ2-1 and V is TRBV27; TRBD1 might be the D (6 bases). V gave up 5 bases and J gave up 2 bases, with 7 bases separating them. Germline CDR1 is MNHEY and CDR2 is SMNVEV (reference sequence). The CDR3 sequence is 13 residues long. DNA of the CDR3: TGTGCCAGCAGTCGGACAGCCTACAATGAGCAGTTCTTC. Protein sequence: CASSRTAYNEQFF.

The sample holds a few counts of this clonotype. The gene calls are TRBV5-1 and TRBJ2-1; the match to TRBD1 covers 12 bases. CDR1 and CDR2 (germline): SGHRS, YFSETQ. J was trimmed by 10 bases and V by 4 bases; bases with no gene match: 12. The CDR3 consists of 16 residues. In DNA, the CDR3 is TGCGCCAGCAGCGATGAACCGGGACAGGGGGCTCGGGAGCAGTTCTTC. Encoded protein: CASSDEPGQGAREQFF.

Note on this clonotype: One end of the junction does not line up with germline, which may come from a read error. The J gene is TRBJ2-1, the V gene TRBV18, with D unresolved. The CDR3 runs to 13 residues. CDR1 KGHSH and CDR2 LQKENI come from the germline V gene. CDR3 nucleotide sequence: TGTGCCAGCTCACCAGACTCCTTCAATGAGCAGTTCTTC. It specifies CASSPDSFNEQFF.

This clonotype has a handful of counts. The DNA for the CDR3 is TGTGCCAGCAGCCAAGGGACTAGCATATGGCGGCAGTTCTTC. Translation gives CASSQGTSIWRQFF. The chain is built from TRBV3-1 and TRBJ2-1; TRBD2 matches 8 bases. V lost 1 base to trimming and J lost 12 bases; unmatched junction nucleotides: 8. The CDR3 is 14 residues long. Per the germline V gene, CDR1 is LGHDT and CDR2 is YNNKEL (reference sequence).

The chain couples TRBV6-5 to TRBJ2-7, with 11 positions matching TRBD1. Germline V lookup: CDR1 MNHEY, CDR2 SVGAGI. V was clipped by 5 bases and J by 7 bases; unmatched bases: 7. The CDR3 totals 14 residues. The CDR3 coding sequence is TGTGCCAGCAGTAACCGGGACAGGGGGAGAGAGCAGTACTTC. Residues: CASSNRDRGREQYF.

The CDR3 loop reads CSARRGGEKLFF. As DNA, the CDR3 is TGCAGTGCCAGGAGAGGGGGGGAAAAACTGTTTTTT. The V and J genes are TRBV20-1 and TRBJ1-4, with TRBD1 as a possible D gene (6 bases). The length of the CDR3 is 12 residues. The V gene's germline CDR1 is DFQATT and CDR2 SNEGSKA (reference sequence). V lost 6 bases to trimming and J lost 8 bases, with 13 bases between them.

The chain has TRBV12-3 or TRBV12-4 and TRBJ1-1; the match to TRBD1 covers 8 bases. V shed 6 bases and J 6 bases; nucleotides not matched to a gene: 9. This CDR3 spans 14 amino acids. Here the CDR3 DNA reads TGTGCCAGCAGGGAGGCAGGGGGCGGCCCTGAAGCTTTCTTT. As protein: CASREAGGGPEAFF.

In its sample, this clonotype was seen a few times. This rearrangement joins TRBV5-5 to TRBJ2-5; D unclear. CDR1 is SGHKS and CDR2 is YYEKEE in the germline V gene (reference sequence). V lost 4 bases, J lost 0 bases, and 10 bases lay in between. This CDR3 is 14 amino acids long. The CDR3 bases are TGTGCCAGCAGCAAGTTGGGTAACCAAGAGACCCAGTACTTC. Translating gives CASSKLGNQETQYF.

This rearrangement joins TRBV18 to TRBJ2-7; D gene uncertain. Trimming left V 1 base short and J 1 base short, with 11 bases between. The CDR3 contains 15 residues. Germline CDR1 KGHSH, CDR2 LQKENI. This CDR3 is CASSPRADASYEQYF. The CDR3 DNA reads as TGTGCCAGCTCACCACGGGCGGACGCGTCCTACGAGCAGTACTTC.

Worth noting for this clonotype: One end of the junction is discordant with germline, which a read error may explain. This chain links TRBV6-2 or TRBV6-3 with TRBJ2-3; tentatively, D is TRBD2 (6 bases). There are 13 residues in the CDR3. Germline V gives CDR1 MNHEY, CDR2 SVGEGT. The CDR3 coding sequence is TGTGCCAGCAGTTACCCGCCGGGACTTCGAGGGTCTTTT. The encoded protein is CASSYPPGLRGSF.

This clonotype was seen repeatedly, ten times or more. The J gene is TRBJ2-2, the V gene TRBV29-1, with D perhaps given as TRBD1 or TRBD2 (5 bases each). Trimming removed 7 bases at V and 2 bases at J, with 11 bases between. CDR3 length: 13 amino acids. Germline V CDR1 and CDR2: SQVTM, ANQGSEA. The CDR3 DNA reads TGCAGCGCGAGGGGAGACAACACCGGGGAGCTGTTTTTT. This codes for CSARGDNTGELFF.

The chain has TRBV7-6 and TRBJ2-2, with D possibly called TRBD1 or TRBD2 (5 bases each). The CDR3 is made up of 16 amino acids. Germline V gene lookup returns CDR1 SGHVS and CDR2 FNYEAQ. The V end lost 3 bases, the J end lost 6 bases, and 17 bases lay between the germline ends. CDR3 loop: CASSFRPGQKAGELFF. The CDR3 DNA sequence: TGTGCCAGCAGCTTTAGGCCGGGGCAGAAAGCCGGGGAGCTGTTTTTT.

CDR3 sequence: CASSQDGGGDYEQYF. The CDR3 region has the DNA TGTGCCAGCAGCCAAGATGGGGGCGGAGACTACGAGCAGTACTTC. This chain joins TRBV3-1 and TRBJ2-7, with D maybe TRBD1 (6 bases). Trimming removed 0 bases at V and 3 bases at J, with 12 bases between. CDR1 is LGHDT and CDR2 is YNNKEL in the germline V gene (reference sequence). There are 15 residues in the CDR3.

This clonotype was observed a handful of times. The V call is TRBV7-3, the J call TRBJ2-2; D remains unclear. Germline V gene lookup returns CDR1 SGHTA and CDR2 FQGTGA. V was shortened by 5 bases and J by 4 bases, with 8 bases between the two germline ends. The CDR3 is made up of 13 amino acids. The CDR3 nucleotides read TGTGCCAGCAGCGAAACATCCACCGGGGAGCTGTTTTTT. Amino acids: CASSETSTGELFF.

The table lists this clonotype with a few counts. The genes are TRBV3-1 and TRBJ1-1; TRBD1 is a possible D gene (6 bases). This CDR3 is built from 13 residues. Trimming removed 2 bases from V and 8 bases from J, with 12 bases in between. Germline CDR1 is LGHDT and CDR2 is YNNKEL (reference sequence). For the CDR3, the DNA is TGTGCCAGCAGCCAAAAGGGGGAGAGGGAAGCTTTCTTT. It specifies CASSQKGEREAFF. The variable domain in full, with the rest retrieved from reference TRBV3-1 and TRBJ1-1, is DTAVSQTPKYLVTQMGNDKSIKCEQNLGHDTMYWYKQDSKKFLKIMFSYNNKELIINETVPNRFSPKSPDKAHLNLHINSLELGDSAVYFCASSQKGEREAFFGQGTRLTVV.

This clonotype was counted only a few times. The chain is built from TRBV5-5 and TRBJ2-5; 12 nucleotides align to TRBD2. The length of the CDR3 is 16 residues. After removal of 5 bases from V and 5 bases from J, the junction contained 10 bases not matched to a gene. CDR1 and CDR2 from the germline V gene are SGHKS and YYEKEE (reference sequence). This chain's CDR3 is CASRLPSGGATETQYF. CDR3 coding DNA: TGTGCCAGCAGGCTACCTAGCGGGGGGGCTACGGAGACCCAGTACTTC.

The chain joins TRBV6-5 to TRBJ2-1, with D tentatively TRBD2 (7 bases). CDR3 length equals 15 residues. CDR1 is MNHEY and CDR2 is SVGAGI in the germline V gene. Trimming shortened V by 2 bases and J by 4 bases, and 12 bases separated the two germline ends. For the CDR3, the DNA is TGTGCCAGCAGTTACACCGCGGGGGCATACAATGAGCAGTTCTTC. It encodes CASSYTAGAYNEQFF.

The chain uses TRBV29-1 and TRBJ1-1; D perhaps matches TRBD1 (5 bases). Germline CDR1 reads SQVTM; CDR2 reads ANQGSEA. The CDR3 totals 12 residues. V gave up 7 bases and J gave up 0 bases, with 9 bases separating them. This CDR3 is CSGDSLNTEAFF. The CDR3 DNA reads TGCAGCGGCGACAGCCTGAACACTGAAGCTTTCTTT.

The rearrangement uses TRBV6-2 or TRBV6-3 and TRBJ2-1; 8 bases are shared with TRBD2. The CDR3 loop spans 11 amino acids. The V and J ends lost 10 bases and 4 bases, in that order; junction bases with no gene match: 0. CDR1 and CDR2 (germline): MNHEY, SVGEGT. The CDR3 DNA reads as TGTGCCACGGGGGGGTACAATGAGCAGTTCTTC. The encoded protein is CATGGYNEQFF.

This sequence joins TRBV27 and TRBJ2-7; D remains unclear. V was shortened by 6 bases and J by 5 bases, with 14 bases between the two germline ends. The CDR3 covers 13 residues. Germline V gives CDR1 MNHEY, CDR2 SMNVEV (reference sequence). The CDR3 loop is CASSSVRVHEQYF. CDR3 in DNA: TGTGCCAGCAGCTCAGTTAGGGTCCACGAGCAGTACTTC.

The chain links TRBV20-1 to TRBJ1-6, with D perhaps TRBD1 (6 bases). This CDR3 region has 14 residues. Germline V gene data show CDR1 as DFQATT and CDR2 as SNEGSKA (reference sequence). The V end lost 0 bases, the J end lost 9 bases, and 12 bases lay between the germline ends. CDR3 protein: CSARDYGGASPLHF. In DNA form, the CDR3 reads TGCAGTGCTAGAGATTACGGGGGCGCTTCACCCCTCCACTTT.

V usage is TRBV2 and J usage is TRBJ2-3, with 11 bases lining up with TRBD2. CDR1 and CDR2 from the germline V gene are SNHLY and FYNNEI. Trimming removed 4 bases from V and 6 bases from J; junction bases left unmatched: 3. The CDR3 spans 14 residues. CDR3 nucleotides: TGTGCCAGCAGTGTGGTAGCGGGAGGGGATACGCAGTATTTT. Its protein is CASSVVAGGDTQYF.